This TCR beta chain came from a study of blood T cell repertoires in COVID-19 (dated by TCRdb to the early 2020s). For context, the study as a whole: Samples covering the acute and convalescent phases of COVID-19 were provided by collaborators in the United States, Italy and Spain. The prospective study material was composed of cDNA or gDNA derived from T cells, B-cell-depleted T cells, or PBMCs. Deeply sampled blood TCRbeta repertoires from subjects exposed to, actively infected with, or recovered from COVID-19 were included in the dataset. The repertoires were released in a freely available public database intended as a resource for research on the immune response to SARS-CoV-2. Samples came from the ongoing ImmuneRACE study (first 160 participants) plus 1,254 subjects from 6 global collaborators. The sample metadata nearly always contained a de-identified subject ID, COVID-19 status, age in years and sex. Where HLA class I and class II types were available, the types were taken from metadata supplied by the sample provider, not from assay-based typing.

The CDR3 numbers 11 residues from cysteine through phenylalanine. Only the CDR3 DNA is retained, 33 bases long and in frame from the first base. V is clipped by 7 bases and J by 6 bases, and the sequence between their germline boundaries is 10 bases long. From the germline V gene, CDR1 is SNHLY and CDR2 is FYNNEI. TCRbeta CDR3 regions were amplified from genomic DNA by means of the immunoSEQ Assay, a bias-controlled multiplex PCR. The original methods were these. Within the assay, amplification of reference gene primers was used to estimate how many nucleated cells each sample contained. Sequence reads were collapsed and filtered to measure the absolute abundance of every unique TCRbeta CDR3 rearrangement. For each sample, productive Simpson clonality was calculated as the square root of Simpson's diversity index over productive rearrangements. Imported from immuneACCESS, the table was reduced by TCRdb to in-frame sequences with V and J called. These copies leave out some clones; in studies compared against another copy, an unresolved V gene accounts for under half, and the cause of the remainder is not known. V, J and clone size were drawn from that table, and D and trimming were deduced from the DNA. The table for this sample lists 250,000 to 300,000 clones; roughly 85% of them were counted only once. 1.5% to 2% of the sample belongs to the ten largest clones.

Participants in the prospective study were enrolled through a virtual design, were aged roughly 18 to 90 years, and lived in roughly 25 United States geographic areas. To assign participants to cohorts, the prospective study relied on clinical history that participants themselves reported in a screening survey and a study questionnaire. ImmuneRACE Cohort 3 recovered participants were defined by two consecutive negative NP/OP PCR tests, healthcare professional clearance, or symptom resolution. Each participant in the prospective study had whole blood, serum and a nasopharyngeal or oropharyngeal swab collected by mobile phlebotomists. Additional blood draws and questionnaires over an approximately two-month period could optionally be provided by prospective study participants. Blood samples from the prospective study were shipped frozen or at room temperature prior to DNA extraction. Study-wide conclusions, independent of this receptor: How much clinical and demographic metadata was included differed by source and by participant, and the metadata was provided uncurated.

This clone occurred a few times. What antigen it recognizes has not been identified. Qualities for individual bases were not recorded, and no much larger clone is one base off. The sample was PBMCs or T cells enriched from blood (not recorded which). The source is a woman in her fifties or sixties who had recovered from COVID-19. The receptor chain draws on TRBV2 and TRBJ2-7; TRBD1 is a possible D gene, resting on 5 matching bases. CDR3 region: CASTQVGEQYF. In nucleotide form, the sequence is TGTGCCAGCACACAGGTGGGCGAGCAGTACTTC.